Listed below are T cell receptor beta chains from one sample, sequenced in a study of blood T cells in healthy people across ages. TCRdb called the 5' RACE reads again in MiXCR, with one record for every CDR3 protein. There are approximately 680,000 distinct CDR3 sequences in the sample; less than 40% occur only once, and 15% lies in the top ten. Source material: blood. The receptors come from an elderly woman in good health. The CDR3 runs from the conserved cysteine through the conserved F or W. D genes are given only for firm matches. Some rows have no size entry. The others give once, few or many, or a class for an expanded clone.

>TRBJ2-3|many|TRBV6-2/TRBV6-3|TRBD2
TGTGCCAGCAGTCGCCGTGGCGGGGGGAGCACAGATACGCAGTATTTT
CASSRRGGGSTDTQYF
>TRBJ2-1|few|TRBV24-1|-
TGTGCCACCAGTGCCAAGGGCAGGGGTTCCCGCGTGAGTGAGCAGTTCTTC
CATSAKGRGSRVSEQFF
>TRBJ1-4|many|TRBV5-6|-
TGTGCCAGCAGCCTAGGCCCCGCTCGGCCAAATGAAAAACTGTTTTTT
CASSLGPARPNEKLFF
>TRBJ2-5|few|TRBV24-1|-
TGTGCCACCGGAGTCAACCGGGACATCCAAGAGACCCAGTACTTC
CATGVNRDIQETQYF
>TRBJ2-1|many|TRBV9|TRBD1
TGTGCCAGCAGCGTAGGGCCAGGGGGCGGAAATGAGCAGTTCTTC
CASSVGPGGGNEQFF
>TRBJ2-3|-|TRBV7-3|TRBD2
TGTGCCAGCAGCTCCCCACTAGCGGGAGTCTCAGATACGCAGTATTTT
CASSSPLAGVSDTQYF
>TRBJ1-2|many|TRBV4-2|TRBD1
TGTGCCAGCAGCCATCTTTCGACAGGGGGCTTTGGCTACACCTTC
CASSHLSTGGFGYTF
>TRBJ1-2|many|TRBV9|-
TGTGCCAGCAGCGCTGAGTATGGCTACACCTTC
CASSAEYGYTF
>TRBJ1-2|few|TRBV30|-
TGTGCCTGGAGTGTAAAGCGGCGGGGAATGGATGGCTACACCTTC
CAWSVKRRGMDGYTF
>TRBJ2-2|few|TRBV10-3|TRBD1
TGTGCCATCAGCACGGGACAGGGAGCCGGGGAGCTGTTTTTT
CAISTGQGAGELFF
>TRBJ2-5|many|TRBV7-2|-
TGTGCCAGCAGCTTAGCGGGCAGCCCCCAAGAGACCCAGTACTTC
CASSLAGSPQETQYF
>TRBJ1-1|-|TRBV9|-
TGTGCCAGCAGCGCCCGGGACACCGGCACTGAAGCTTTCTTT
CASSARDTGTEAFF
>TRBJ2-5|many|TRBV3-1|-
TGTGCCAGCAGCCACCGGGCAGAGACCCAGTACTTC
CASSHRAETQYF
>TRBJ2-5|many|TRBV5-6|TRBD1
TGTGCCAGCAGCTTACCGGGACAGGGCGTACAAGAGACCCAGTACTTC
CASSLPGQGVQETQYF
>TRBJ1-1|many|TRBV7-8|-
TGTGCCAGCAGCTCAAACGGAGGGGGCACTGAAGCTTTCTTT
CASSSNGGGTEAFF
>TRBJ2-7|-|TRBV6-5|TRBD2
TGTGCCAGCAGCCCGGGACTAGCATGTTACGAGCAGTACTTC
CASSPGLACYEQYF
>TRBJ2-3|-|TRBV20-1|-
TGCAGTGCCCTCCTCACAGATACGCAGTATTTT
CSALLTDTQYF
>TRBJ2-5|many|TRBV11-2|-
TGTGCCAGCAGTGTAACAGGACTAATCCAAGAGACCCAGTACTTC
CASSVTGLIQETQYF
>TRBJ1-2|many|TRBV20-1|TRBD1
TGCAGTGCAAGCTTGGACAGGGGAATACCCTATGGCTACACCTTC
CSASLDRGIPYGYTF
>TRBJ2-7|-|TRBV6-5|-
TGTGCCAGCAGCGAATCAGGGAGCGAGCAGTACTTC
CASSESGSEQYF
>TRBJ1-5|few|TRBV7-9|-
TGTGCCAGCAGCTTAGCGGGGCGGGGTATCCAGCCCCAGCATTTT
CASSLAGRGIQPQHF
>TRBJ1-1|-|TRBV30|TRBD1
TGTGCCTGGAGGCCAGGGGGCTTTCGCACTGAAGCTTTCTTT
CAWRPGGFRTEAFF
>TRBJ2-5|many|TRBV6-1|-
TGTGCCAGCAGTGAAGGGCCCACCGTTAGTCAGACCCAGTACTTC
CASSEGPTVSQTQYF
>TRBJ1-1|-|TRBV20-1|-
TGCAGTGCTAGAGTCACGGGGAGTATAATGGCTTTCTTT
CSARVTGSIMAFF
>TRBJ2-4|-|TRBV6-5|TRBD2
TGTGCCAGCAGTTACACGGGACTAGCGGGAGGGGGTTCCAAAAACATTCAGTACTTC
CASSYTGLAGGGSKNIQYF
>TRBJ2-2|-|TRBV2|-
TGTGCCATCCCAAGGGCAGGGGTCGAGGCCGGGGAGCTGTTTTTT
CAIPRAGVEAGELFF
>TRBJ1-1|few|TRBV20-1|TRBD1
TGCAGTGCTAGAGACAGACGGACAGGGGGAGGGCGAGTTACTGAAGCTTTCTTT
CSARDRRTGGGRVTEAFF
>TRBJ2-3|many|TRBV5-1|-
TGCGCCAGCAGCTTGGATACAGGGAGCACAGATACGCAGTATTTT
CASSLDTGSTDTQYF
>TRBJ2-3|-|TRBV5-5|-
TGTGCCAGCAGCCTTGGAGCAGGGATCCCGAGCACAGATGCGCGGTATTTT
CASSLGAGIPSTDARYF
>TRBJ2-7|many|TRBV4-1|-
TGCGCCAGCAGCCAAGAAGAGGCGCTCTTTAGCTCCTACGAGCAGTACTTC
CASSQEEALFSSYEQYF
>TRBJ1-2|many|TRBV12-3/TRBV12-4|-
TGTGCCAGCAGTTTAGGGGGGCCGGGGATCGGCTACACCTTC
CASSLGGPGIGYTF
>TRBJ2-1|many|TRBV7-3|TRBD1
TGTGCCAGCAGCTTCAGGGGGTTAAGGGATGAGCAGTTCTTC
CASSFRGLRDEQFF
>TRBJ1-2|many|TRBV7-2|-
TGTGCCAGCAGCGAAGGACGGGGGGGCTATGGCTACACCTTC
CASSEGRGGYGYTF
>TRBJ1-6|few|TRBV4-3|-
TGCGCCAGCAGCCAAGATGGGCCGGGCCCTTCACCCCTCCACTTT
CASSQDGPGPSPLHF
>TRBJ2-7|-|TRBV29-1|TRBD2
TGCAGCGTTGAAATCTCTAGCGGGGGGGCCCTAAGGGAGCAGTACTTC
CSVEISSGGALREQYF
>TRBJ2-5|many|TRBV28|-
TGTGCCAGCAGTTTCGGACCGGGCCAAGAGACCCAGTACTTC
CASSFGPGQETQYF
>TRBJ2-2|-|TRBV5-1|TRBD2
TGCGCCAGCAGCTTTCTTGCTAGCGGTTCTTCTGCCACCGGGGAGCTGTTTTTT
CASSFLASGSSATGELFF
>TRBJ2-7|-|TRBV3-1|-
TGTGCCGGCAGCCAGAATGGCCAATACAATGAGCAGTACTTC
CAGSQNGQYNEQYF
>TRBJ1-2|many|TRBV20-1|TRBD1
TGCAGTGCTAGAGATCTGGACAGGGTGAGCGGCTACACCTTC
CSARDLDRVSGYTF
>TRBJ1-2|many|TRBV4-3|-
TGCGCCAGCAGCCAGGACGACGCGGGGTATGGCTACACCTTC
CASSQDDAGYGYTF
>TRBJ1-3|few|TRBV7-9|-
TGTGCCAGCAGCTTAGGGCAGTCCCTTCGCTCTGGAAACACCATATATTTT
CASSLGQSLRSGNTIYF
>TRBJ2-1|many|TRBV20-1|TRBD2
TGCAGTGCCCCGAGCGGGGGGGTCAACAATGAGCAGTTCTTC
CSAPSGGVNNEQFF
>TRBJ2-5|-|TRBV10-3|-
TGTGCCATCAGTGAGTCGGAGGGCGAGCAGTGCTTT
CAISESEGEQCF